The following is a TCR beta chain sequence with its context. This entry belongs to a study of blood T cell repertoires in COVID-19. The germline V gene encodes CDR1 SGHDT and CDR2 YYEEEE. V lost 1 base, J lost 1 base, and 17 bases lay in between. The CDR3 consists of 17 residues. TCRdb keeps only in-frame clones here, not all; method: immunoSEQ multiplex PCR. The data hold 100,000 to 110,000 clones, with roughly 88% observed a single time. The TCR originated in a human donor in a cohort sampled during active COVID-19. This rearrangement joins TRBV5-6 to TRBJ2-5, with TRBD1 as a possible D gene (6 bases). Material for sequencing was peripheral blood. This chain's CDR3 is CASSLLQGSDFQETQYF. The CDR3 DNA reads TGTGCCAGCAGCTTGTTGCAGGGGAGTGACTTCCAAGAGACCCAGTACTTC. Complete variable domain (other parts from reference TRBV5-6 and TRBJ2-5): DAGVTQSPTHLIKTRGQQVTLRCSPKSGHDTVSWYQQALGQGPQFIFQYYEEEERQRGNFPDRFSGHQFPNYSSELNVNALLLGDSALYLCASSLLQGSDFQETQYFGPGTRLLVL.